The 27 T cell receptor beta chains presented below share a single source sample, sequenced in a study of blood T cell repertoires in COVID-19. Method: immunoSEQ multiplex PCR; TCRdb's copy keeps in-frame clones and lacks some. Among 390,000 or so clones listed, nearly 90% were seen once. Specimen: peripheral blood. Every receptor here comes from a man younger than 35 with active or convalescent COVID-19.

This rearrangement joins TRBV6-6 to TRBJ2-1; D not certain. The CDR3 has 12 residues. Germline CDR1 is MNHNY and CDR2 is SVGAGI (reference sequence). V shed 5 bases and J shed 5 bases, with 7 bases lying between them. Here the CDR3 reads CASSLRNNEQFF. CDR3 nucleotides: TGTGCCAGCAGTCTCAGGAACAATGAGCAGTTCTTC.

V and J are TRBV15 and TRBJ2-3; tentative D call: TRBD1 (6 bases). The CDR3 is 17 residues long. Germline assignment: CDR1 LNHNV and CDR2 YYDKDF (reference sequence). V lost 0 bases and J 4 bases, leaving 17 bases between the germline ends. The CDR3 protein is CATSRDVGRGFSDTQYF. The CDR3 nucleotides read TGTGCCACCAGCAGAGATGTTGGCAGGGGATTTTCAGATACGCAGTATTTT.

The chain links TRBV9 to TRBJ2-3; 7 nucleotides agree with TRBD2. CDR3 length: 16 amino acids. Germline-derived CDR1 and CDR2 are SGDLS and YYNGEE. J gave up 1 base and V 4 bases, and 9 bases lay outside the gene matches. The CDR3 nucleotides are TGTGCCAGCAGCCCCCAAAGGGCGGGAGGCACAGATACGCAGTATTTT. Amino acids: CASSPQRAGGTDTQYF.

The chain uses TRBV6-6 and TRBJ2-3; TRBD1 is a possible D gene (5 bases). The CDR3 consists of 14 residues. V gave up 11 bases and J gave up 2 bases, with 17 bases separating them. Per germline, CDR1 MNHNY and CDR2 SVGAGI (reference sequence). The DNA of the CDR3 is TGTGCCGGGAATGCTGGGGCAAACACAGATACGCAGTATTTT. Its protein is CAGNAGANTDTQYF.

This CDR3 reads CASSLGATPTYEQYF. CDR3 in DNA: TGTGCCAGCAGCTTAGGGGCAACCCCTACCTACGAGCAGTACTTC. The V gene is TRBV7-2, the J gene TRBJ2-7; D gene unclear. The germline V gene encodes CDR1 SGHTA and CDR2 FQGNSA. This CDR3 contains 15 residues. V shed 1 base and J shed 2 bases, with 12 bases lying between them.

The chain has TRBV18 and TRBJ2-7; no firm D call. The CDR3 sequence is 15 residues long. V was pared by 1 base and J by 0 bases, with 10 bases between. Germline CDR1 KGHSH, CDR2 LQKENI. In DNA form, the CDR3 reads TGTGCCAGCTCACCACAAGATACAAGCTCCTACGAGCAGTACTTC. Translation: CASSPQDTSSYEQYF. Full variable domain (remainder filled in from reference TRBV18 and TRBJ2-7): NAGVMQNPRHLVRRRGQEARLRCSPMKGHSHVYWYRQLPEEGLKFMVYLQKENIIDESGMPKERFSAEFPKEGPSILRIQQVVRGDSAAYFCASSPQDTSSYEQYFGPGTRLTVT.

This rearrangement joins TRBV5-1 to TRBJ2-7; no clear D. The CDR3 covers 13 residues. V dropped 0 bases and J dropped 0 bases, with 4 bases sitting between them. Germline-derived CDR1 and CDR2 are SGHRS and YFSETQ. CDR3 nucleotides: TGCGCCAGCAGCTTGGTCAGCTCCTACGAGCAGTACTTC. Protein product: CASSLVSSYEQYF.

CDR3 loop: CASSEGSSGGRYNEQFF. In DNA, the CDR3 is TGTGCCAGCAGCGAGGGGTCTAGCGGGGGGCGCTACAATGAGCAGTTCTTC. This chain links TRBV9 with TRBJ2-1, with 11 bases identical to TRBD2. V trimming: 3 bases; J trimming: 3 bases; junction bases outside the gene matches: 8. The CDR3 covers 17 residues. Germline V gives CDR1 SGDLS, CDR2 YYNGEE.

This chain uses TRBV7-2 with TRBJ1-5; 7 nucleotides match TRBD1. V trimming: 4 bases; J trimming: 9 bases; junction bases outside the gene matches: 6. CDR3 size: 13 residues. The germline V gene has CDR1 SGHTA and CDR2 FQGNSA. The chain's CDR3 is CASSSLQGLPQHF. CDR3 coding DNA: TGTGCCAGCAGCTCCCTACAGGGGCTGCCCCAGCATTTT.

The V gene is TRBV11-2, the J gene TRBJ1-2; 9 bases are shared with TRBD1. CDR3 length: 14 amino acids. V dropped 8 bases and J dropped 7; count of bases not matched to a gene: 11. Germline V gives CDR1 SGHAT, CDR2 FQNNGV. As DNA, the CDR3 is TGTGCCAGCCGAGGGAACAGGGGGCAGGGTGGCTACACCTTC. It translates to CASRGNRGQGGYTF.

As DNA, the CDR3 is TGTGCCAGCAGCTTAGGTTACTCCCTGAACACCGGGGAGCTGTTTTTT. Translation gives CASSLGYSLNTGELFF. V and J are TRBV7-2 and TRBJ2-2, with D unclear. Trimming shortened V by 1 base and J by 1 base, and 10 bases separated the two germline ends. CDR3 size: 16 residues. Germline V gene data show CDR1 as SGHTA and CDR2 as FQGNSA.

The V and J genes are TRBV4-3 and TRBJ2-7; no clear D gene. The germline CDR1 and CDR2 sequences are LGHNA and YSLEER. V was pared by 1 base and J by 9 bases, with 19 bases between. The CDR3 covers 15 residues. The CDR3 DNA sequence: TGCGCCAGCAGCCAAGGGCGGAATGCCTACGAGTGGCAGTACTTC. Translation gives CASSQGRNAYEWQYF.

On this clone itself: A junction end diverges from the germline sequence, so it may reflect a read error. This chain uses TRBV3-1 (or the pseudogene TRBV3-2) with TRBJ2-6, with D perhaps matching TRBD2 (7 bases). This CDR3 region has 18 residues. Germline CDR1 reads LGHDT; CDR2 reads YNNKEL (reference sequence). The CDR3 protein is CASSQIGGLSSGANVLTF. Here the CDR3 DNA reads TGTGCCAGCAGCCAAATCGGGGGGCTTAGCTCTGGGGCCAACGTGCTGACTTTC.

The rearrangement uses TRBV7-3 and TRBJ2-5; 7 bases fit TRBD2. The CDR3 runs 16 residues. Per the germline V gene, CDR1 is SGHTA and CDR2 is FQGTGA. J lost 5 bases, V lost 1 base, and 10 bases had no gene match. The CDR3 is CASSLKGLAVGETQYF. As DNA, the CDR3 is TGTGCCAGCAGCTTAAAAGGTCTAGCGGTCGGGGAGACCCAGTACTTC.

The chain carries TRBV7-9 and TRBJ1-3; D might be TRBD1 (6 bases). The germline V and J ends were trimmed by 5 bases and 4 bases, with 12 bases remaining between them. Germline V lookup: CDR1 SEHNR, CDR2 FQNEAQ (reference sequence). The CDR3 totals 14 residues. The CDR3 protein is CASSRQDPGNTIYF. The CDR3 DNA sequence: TGTGCCAGCAGCCGACAGGACCCAGGAAACACCATATATTTT.

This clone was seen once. CDR3 loop: CASRNTGGVFVEQYF. The CDR3 DNA follows: TGTGCCAGCAGAAACACTGGCGGGGTATTCGTCGAGCAGTACTTC. The genes are TRBV27 and TRBJ2-7; D is perhaps TRBD2 (6 bases). V was pared by 6 bases and J by 6 bases, with 21 bases between. The CDR3 covers 15 residues. Per the germline V gene, CDR1 is MNHEY and CDR2 is SMNVEV (reference sequence).

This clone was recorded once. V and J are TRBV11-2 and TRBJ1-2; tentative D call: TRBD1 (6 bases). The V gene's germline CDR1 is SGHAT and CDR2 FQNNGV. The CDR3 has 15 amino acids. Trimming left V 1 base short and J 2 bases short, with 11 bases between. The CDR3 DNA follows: TGTGCCAGCAGCTTAGTAGCAGGGGCCAACTATGGCTACACCTTC. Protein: CASSLVAGANYGYTF.

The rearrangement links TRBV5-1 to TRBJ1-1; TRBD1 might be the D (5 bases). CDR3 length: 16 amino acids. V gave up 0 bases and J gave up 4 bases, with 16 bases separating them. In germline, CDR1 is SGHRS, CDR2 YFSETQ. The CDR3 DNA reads TGCGCCAGCAGCTTGGCCATACAGGCAGCTGGCACTGAAGCTTTCTTT. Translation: CASSLAIQAAGTEAFF.

CDR3 sequence: CASGRGERYNEQFF. The CDR3 bases are TGTGCCAGCGGCCGGGGGGAGAGATACAATGAGCAGTTCTTC. V and J are TRBV6-5 and TRBJ2-1, with TRBD2 matching over 7 bases. The CDR3 is 14 residues long. CDR1 and CDR2 (germline): MNHEY, SVGAGI. V was pared by 8 bases and J by 4 bases, with 8 bases of the junction left unmatched.

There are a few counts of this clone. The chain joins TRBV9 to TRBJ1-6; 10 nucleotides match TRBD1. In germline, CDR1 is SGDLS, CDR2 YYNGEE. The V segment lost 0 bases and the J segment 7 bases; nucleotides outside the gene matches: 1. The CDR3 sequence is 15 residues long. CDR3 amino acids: CASSVAGQGNSPLHF. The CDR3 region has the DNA TGTGCCAGCAGCGTAGCGGGACAGGGGAATTCACCCCTCCACTTT. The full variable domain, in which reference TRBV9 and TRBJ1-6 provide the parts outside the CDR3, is DSGVTQTPKHLITATGQRVTLRCSPRSGDLSVYWYQQSLDQGLQFLIQYYNGEERAKGNILERFSAQQFPDLHSELNLSSLELGDSALYFCASSVAGQGNSPLHFGNGTRLTVT.

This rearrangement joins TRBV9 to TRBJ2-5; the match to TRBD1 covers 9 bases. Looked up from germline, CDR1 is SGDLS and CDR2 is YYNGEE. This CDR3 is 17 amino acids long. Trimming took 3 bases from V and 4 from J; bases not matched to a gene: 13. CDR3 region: CASSAHLQGAVRETQYF. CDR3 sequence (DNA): TGTGCCAGCAGCGCACATTTACAGGGGGCGGTTCGAGAGACCCAGTACTTC.

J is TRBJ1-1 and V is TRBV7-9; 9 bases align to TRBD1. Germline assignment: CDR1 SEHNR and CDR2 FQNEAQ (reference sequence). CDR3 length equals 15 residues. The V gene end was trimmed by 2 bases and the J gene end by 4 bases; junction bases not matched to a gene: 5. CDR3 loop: CASSLLDRGVTEAFF. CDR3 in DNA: TGTGCCAGCAGCTTACTTGACAGGGGGGTCACTGAAGCTTTCTTT.

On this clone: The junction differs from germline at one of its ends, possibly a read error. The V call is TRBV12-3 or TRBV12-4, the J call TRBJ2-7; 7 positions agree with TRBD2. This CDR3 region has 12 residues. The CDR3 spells CASSPQWAGTIF. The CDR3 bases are TGTGCCAGCAGTCCCCAGTGGGCAGGGACTATCTTC.

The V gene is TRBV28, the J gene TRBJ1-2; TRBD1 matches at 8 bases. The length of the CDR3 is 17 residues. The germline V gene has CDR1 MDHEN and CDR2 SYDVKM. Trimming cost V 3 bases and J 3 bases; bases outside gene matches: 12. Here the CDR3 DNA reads TGTGCCAGCAGTTTTCGGACAGGGCGGCGATTAGACTATGGCTACACCTTC. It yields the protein CASSFRTGRRLDYGYTF.

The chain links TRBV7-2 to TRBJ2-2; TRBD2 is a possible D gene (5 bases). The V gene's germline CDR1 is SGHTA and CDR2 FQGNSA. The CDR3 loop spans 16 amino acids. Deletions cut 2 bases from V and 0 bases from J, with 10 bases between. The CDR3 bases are TGTGCCAGCAGCTTACGCCGGACTGCGAACACCGGGGAGCTGTTTTTT. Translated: CASSLRRTANTGELFF. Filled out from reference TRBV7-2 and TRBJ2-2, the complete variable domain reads GAGVSQSPSNKVTEKGKDVELRCDPISGHTALYWYRQSLGQGLEFLIYFQGNSAPDKSGLPSDRFSAERTGGSVSTLTIQRTQQEDSAVYLCASSLRRTANTGELFFGEGSRLTVL.

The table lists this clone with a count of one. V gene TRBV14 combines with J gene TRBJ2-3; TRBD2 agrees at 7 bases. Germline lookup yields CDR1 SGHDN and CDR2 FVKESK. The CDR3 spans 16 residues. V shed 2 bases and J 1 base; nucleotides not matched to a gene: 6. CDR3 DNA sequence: TGTGCCAGCAGCCAATATGTAGGGAGGGGCACAGATACGCAGTATTTT. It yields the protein CASSQYVGRGTDTQYF. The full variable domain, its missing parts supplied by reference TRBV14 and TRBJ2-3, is EAGVTQFPSHSVIEKGQTVTLRCDPISGHDNLYWYRRVMGKEIKFLLHFVKESKQDESGMPNNRFLAERTGGTYSTLKVQPAELEDSGVYFCASSQYVGRGTDTQYFGPGTRLTVL.

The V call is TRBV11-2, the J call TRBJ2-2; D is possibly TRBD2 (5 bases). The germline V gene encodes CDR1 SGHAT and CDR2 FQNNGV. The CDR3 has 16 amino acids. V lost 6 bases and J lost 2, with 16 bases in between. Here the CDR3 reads CASRQNQEENTGELFF. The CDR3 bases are TGTGCCAGCAGACAAAACCAGGAGGAAAACACCGGGGAGCTGTTTTTT.